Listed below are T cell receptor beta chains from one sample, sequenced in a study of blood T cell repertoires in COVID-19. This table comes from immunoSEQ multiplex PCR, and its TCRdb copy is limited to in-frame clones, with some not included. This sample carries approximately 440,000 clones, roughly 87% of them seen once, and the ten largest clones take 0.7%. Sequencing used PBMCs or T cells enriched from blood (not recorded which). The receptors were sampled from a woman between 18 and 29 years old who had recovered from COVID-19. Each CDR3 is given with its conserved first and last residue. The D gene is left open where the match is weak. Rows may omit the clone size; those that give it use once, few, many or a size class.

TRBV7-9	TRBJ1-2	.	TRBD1	CASSPTGGPGYTF	TGTGCCAGCAGCCCTACAGGGGGCCCTGGCTACACCTTC
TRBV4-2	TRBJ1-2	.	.	CASSQAGGSGGYTF	TGTGCCAGCAGCCAAGCCGGGGGGTCAGGAGGCTACACCTTC
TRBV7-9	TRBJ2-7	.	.	CASGPQEWGYEQYF	TGTGCCAGCGGGCCACAGGAGTGGGGCTACGAGCAGTACTTC
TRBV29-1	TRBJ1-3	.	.	CSVLNGGVGNTIYF	TGCAGCGTTCTAAATGGAGGAGTGGGAAACACCATATATTTT
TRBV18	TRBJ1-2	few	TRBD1	CASSPGTALNGYTF	TGTGCCAGCTCTCCAGGGACAGCTCTCAATGGCTACACCTTC
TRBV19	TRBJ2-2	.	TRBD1	CASRGGQGTGELFF	TGTGCCAGTAGAGGGGGACAGGGGACCGGGGAGCTGTTTTTT
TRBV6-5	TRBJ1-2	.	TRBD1	CASSWDSTNYGYTF	TGTGCCAGCAGTTGGGACAGCACTAACTATGGCTACACCTTC
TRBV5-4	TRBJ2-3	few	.	CASSQPGIGTQYF	TGTGCCAGCAGCCAGCCGGGGATCGGTACGCAGTATTTT
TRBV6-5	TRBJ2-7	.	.	CASTLELGTYEQYF	TGTGCCAGCACCCTCGAGCTGGGGACTTACGAGCAGTACTTC
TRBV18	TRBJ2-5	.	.	CASSPADPQETQYF	TGTGCCAGCTCACCCGCAGATCCGCAAGAGACCCAGTACTTC
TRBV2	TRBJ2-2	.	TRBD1	CASRKGLTGNGELFF	TGTGCCAGCAGGAAGGGGCTGACAGGGAACGGGGAGCTGTTTTTT
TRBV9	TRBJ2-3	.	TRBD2	CASSVSGGASDTQYF	TGTGCCAGCAGCGTTAGCGGGGGGGCTTCAGATACGCAGTATTTT
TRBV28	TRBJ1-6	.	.	CASSQSAGDENSPLHF	TGTGCCAGCAGCCAATCCGCCGGGGATGAGAATTCACCCCTCCACTTT
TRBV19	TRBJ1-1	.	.	CASRVSAGISTEAFF	TGTGCCAGTAGAGTTTCGGCAGGTATATCGACTGAAGCTTTCTTT
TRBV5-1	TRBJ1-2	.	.	CASSLGGVDNGYTF	TGCGCCAGCAGCTTAGGGGGAGTAGATAATGGCTACACCTTC
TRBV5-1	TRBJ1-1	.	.	CASSLESPPGAFF	TGCGCCAGCAGCTTAGAATCCCCCCCAGGAGCTTTCTTT
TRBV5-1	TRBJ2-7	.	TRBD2	CASSPNGGAIPYEQYF	TGCGCCAGCAGCCCGAACGGGGGGGCGATCCCGTACGAGCAGTACTTC
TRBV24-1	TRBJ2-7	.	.	CATSDLKTGLGQYF	TGTGCCACCAGTGATTTAAAGACAGGTCTCGGGCAGTACTTC
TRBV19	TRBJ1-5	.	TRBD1	CASSIMTGKQPQHF	TGTGCCAGTAGTATTATGACAGGGAAACAGCCCCAGCATTTT
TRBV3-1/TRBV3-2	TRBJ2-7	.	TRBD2	CASSPRTGGYYEQYF	TGTGCCAGCAGCCCCCGGACGGGGGGATACTACGAGCAGTACTTC
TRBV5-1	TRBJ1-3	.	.	CASSLDAGAGGNTIYF	TGCGCCAGCAGCTTGGATGCCGGAGCGGGGGGAAACACCATATATTTT
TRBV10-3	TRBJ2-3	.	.	CAIGLSASTDTQYF	TGTGCCATCGGACTTAGTGCTAGCACAGATACGCAGTATTTT
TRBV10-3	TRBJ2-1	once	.	CAISERGNSYNEQFF	TGTGCCATCAGTGAACGGGGGAATTCCTACAATGAGCAGTTCTTC
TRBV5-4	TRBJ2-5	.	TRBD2	CASSLSLAGGPETQYF	TGTGCCAGCAGCTTGTCTCTAGCGGGGGGGCCTGAGACCCAGTACTTC
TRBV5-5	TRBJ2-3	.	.	CASSHGTFLTDTQYF	TGTGCCAGCAGCCATGGGACATTTCTCACAGATACGCAGTATTTT
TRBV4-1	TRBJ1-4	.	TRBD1	CASSRQGTNGRLFF	TGCGCCAGCAGCCGACAGGGTACTAATGGACGGCTGTTTTTT
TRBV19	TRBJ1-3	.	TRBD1	CASSITDRINYSGNTIYF	TGTGCCAGTAGTATAACGGACAGGATAAACTACTCTGGAAACACCATATATTTT
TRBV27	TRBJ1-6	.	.	CASSTSVVRSHYSPLHF	TGTGCCAGCAGTACTAGTGTCGTCAGGTCCCATTATTCACCCCTCCACTTT
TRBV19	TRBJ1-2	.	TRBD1	CAISMTGNDGYTF	TGTGCCATATCCATGACAGGGAACGATGGCTACACCTTC
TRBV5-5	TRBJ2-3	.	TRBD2	CASSGPWGLARGGDTQYF	TGTGCCAGCAGCGGGCCGTGGGGACTAGCAAGAGGAGGAGATACGCAGTATTTT
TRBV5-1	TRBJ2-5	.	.	CASSLAAGQETQYF	TGCGCCAGCAGCTTGGCCGCGGGACAAGAGACCCAGTACTTC
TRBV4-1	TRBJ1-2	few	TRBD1	CASSPTMTGPNYGYTF	TGCGCCAGCAGCCCGACCATGACAGGGCCTAACTATGGCTACACCTTC
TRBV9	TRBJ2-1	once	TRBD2	CASSSGGASHNEQFF	TGTGCCAGCAGTAGCGGGGGGGCGTCACACAATGAGCAGTTCTTC
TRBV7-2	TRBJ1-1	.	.	CASSVNKNTEAFF	TGTGCCAGCAGCGTAAATAAGAACACTGAAGCTTTCTTT
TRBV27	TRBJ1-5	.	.	CAGRREDQPQHF	TGTGCCGGACGCAGGGAAGATCAGCCCCAGCATTTT
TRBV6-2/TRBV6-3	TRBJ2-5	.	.	CASSYNPGVRETQYF	TGTGCCAGCAGTTACAACCCAGGGGTTAGAGAGACCCAGTACTTC
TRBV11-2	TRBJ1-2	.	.	CASSSLLDIRNYGYTF	TGTGCCAGCAGCTCCCTTCTTGACATCCGAAACTATGGCTACACCTTC
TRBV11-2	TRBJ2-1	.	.	CASGKLVSYYNEQFF	TGTGCCAGCGGCAAACTAGTCTCCTATTACAATGAGCAGTTCTTC
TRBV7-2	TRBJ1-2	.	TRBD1	CASSSPRDRGNYGYTF	TGTGCCAGCAGCTCACCACGGGACAGGGGGAACTATGGCTACACCTTC
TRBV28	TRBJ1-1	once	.	CASSPTVNTEAFF	TGTGCCAGCAGTCCCACGGTAAACACTGAAGCTTTCTTT
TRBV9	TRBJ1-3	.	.	CASAKGEGLLGNTIYF	TGTGCCAGCGCGAAGGGCGAGGGTCTACTTGGAAACACCATATATTTT
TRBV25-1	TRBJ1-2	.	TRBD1	CASSDWVGDRVYGYTF	TGTGCCAGCAGTGATTGGGTCGGGGACAGGGTCTATGGCTACACCTTC
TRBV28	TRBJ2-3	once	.	CASSLAYVQAQDTQYF	TGTGCCAGCAGTTTGGCGTACGTCCAGGCGCAAGATACGCAGTATTTT
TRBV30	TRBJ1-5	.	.	CAWSSAGYQPQHF	TGTGCCTGGAGCTCGGCGGGCTATCAGCCCCAGCATTTT
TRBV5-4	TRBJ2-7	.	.	CASSPGIWSYEQYF	TGTGCCAGCAGCCCGGGGATTTGGTCCTACGAGCAGTACTTC
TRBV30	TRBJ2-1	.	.	CAWSQNNEQFF	TGTGCCTGGAGCCAAAACAATGAGCAGTTCTTC
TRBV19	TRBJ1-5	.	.	CASSIRHFSGGNQPQHF	TGTGCCAGTAGTATAAGGCACTTTTCGGGGGGCAATCAGCCCCAGCATTTT
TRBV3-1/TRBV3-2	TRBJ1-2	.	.	CASSQAGIGVDYGYTF	TGTGCCAGCAGCCAAGCCGGGATCGGAGTCGACTATGGCTACACCTTC
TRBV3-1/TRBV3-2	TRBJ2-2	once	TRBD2	CASSQVGRGAYTGELFF	TGTGCCAGCAGCCAAGTGGGGCGGGGGGCTTACACCGGGGAGCTGTTTTTT
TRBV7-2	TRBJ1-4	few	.	CASSLVWAATNEKLFF	TGTGCCAGCAGCTTAGTGTGGGCAGCAACTAATGAAAAACTGTTTTTT
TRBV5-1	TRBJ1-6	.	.	CASSPGGSSYNSPLHF	TGCGCCAGCAGCCCCGGCGGGAGCTCCTATAATTCACCCCTCCACTTT
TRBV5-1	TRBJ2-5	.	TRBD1	CASSLDPGQGGETQYF	TGCGCCAGCAGCCTTGATCCGGGACAGGGAGGAGAGACCCAGTACTTC
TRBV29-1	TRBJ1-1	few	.	CSVPRGGTEAFF	TGCAGCGTGCCGAGAGGGGGCACTGAAGCTTTCTTT
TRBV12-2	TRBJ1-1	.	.	CASRPGGVYTEAFF	TGTGCAAGTCGCCCCGGCGGGGTCTACACTGAAGCTTTCTTT
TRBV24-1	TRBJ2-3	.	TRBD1	CATSDPQGTATDTQYF	TGTGCCACCAGTGATCCCCAGGGGACAGCGACAGATACGCAGTATTTT
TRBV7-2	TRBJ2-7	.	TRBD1	CASSLGGTGYYEQYF	TGTGCCAGCAGCTTAGGCGGGACAGGATACTACGAGCAGTACTTC